The rows below give T cell receptor beta chains drawn from one sample of a study of T cell responses to AZD1222 COVID-19 vaccine. Sequencing was performed with immunoSEQ multiplex PCR; in TCRdb, only in-frame clones are kept and a portion is missing. The sample consists of about 120,000 clones, over 80% of them appearing once. Source: peripheral blood, taken on day 0 of AZD1222 vaccination. These receptors were obtained from an adult in good health. Both conserved end residues are part of each CDR3. D genes are given only for firm matches.

d_gene,v_gene,j_gene,CDR3aa
NA,TRBV5-4,TRBJ1-2,CASSLDRYGYTF
NA,TRBV19,TRBJ2-6,CASRQGASGANVLTF
NA,TRBV6-5,TRBJ1-5,CASSYSASNQPQHF
NA,TRBV5-4,TRBJ1-1,CASSFGGTEAFF
NA,TRBV7-9,TRBJ2-7,CASSSTGTQLTYEQYF
NA,TRBV10-3,TRBJ2-1,CAISRNRENYRNEQFF
NA,TRBV2,TRBJ1-5,CASSAWDNNQPQHF
TRBD1,TRBV10-1,TRBJ2-7,CASSPGQGSSYEQYF
NA,TRBV7-6,TRBJ1-1,CASSLTGWAEAFF
NA,TRBV9,TRBJ2-2,CASSPSNGELFF
NA,TRBV5-4,TRBJ2-3,CASSLGLGDTQYF
NA,TRBV6-2/TRBV6-3,TRBJ2-3,CASSYSIGSRTDTQYF
NA,TRBV7-9,TRBJ1-2,CASSLVAGDHNYGYTF
NA,TRBV11-2,TRBJ2-5,CASSFRETQYF
NA,TRBV10-1,TRBJ2-7,CASSERGNKPYEQYF
NA,TRBV19,TRBJ1-5,CASSIDSPNQPQHF
TRBD1,TRBV4-1,TRBJ1-5,CASSPTGGDNQPQHF
NA,TRBV6-2/TRBV6-3,TRBJ2-7,CASSYSGGSYEQYF
NA,TRBV6-5,TRBJ1-6,CASGSGSPLHF
TRBD1,TRBV11-2,TRBJ1-3,CASQLGAGGSGNTIYF
NA,TRBV7-2,TRBJ1-6,CASSLRQLVNSPLHF
NA,TRBV19,TRBJ2-3,CASSDFSLVLYF
NA,TRBV11-2,TRBJ1-6,CASGNNSPLHF
TRBD1,TRBV5-6,TRBJ1-2,CASSSDRGEPFSYYGYTF
NA,TRBV10-3,TRBJ1-5,CASHRDRNQPQHF
NA,TRBV19,TRBJ1-4,CASSLGGAAREEKLFF
TRBD1,TRBV7-9,TRBJ1-5,CASSAGQADGKPQHF
TRBD2,TRBV7-6,TRBJ2-5,CASSSEPGLAGAHQETQYF
NA,TRBV29-1,TRBJ1-2,CSVDKGGTPYGYTF